The 14 T cell receptor beta chains reported below all come from one sample, sequenced in a study of neurological immune-mediated disorders. TCRdb passed the 5' RACE reads through MiXCR, listing each CDR3 protein once. The data hold tens of thousands of distinct CDR3 sequences, with 10% to 13% observed a single time. Sequencing input: PBMCs. These TCRs come from a middle-aged man in good health.

This clonotype came up many times. The rearrangement links TRBV9 to TRBJ2-7; D might be TRBD1 (6 bases). CDR1 and CDR2 from the germline V gene are SGDLS and YYNGEE. V lost 0 bases and J lost 7, with 14 bases in between. CDR3 size: 14 residues. The CDR3 nucleotides read TGTGCCAGCAGCGTAGTTGGGGGTCAGGGGGAGCAGTACTTC. This gives the protein CASSVVGGQGEQYF.

There are many counts of this clonotype. The gene calls are TRBV14 and TRBJ1-6; D gene unclear. The CDR3 totals 12 residues. Trimming cost V 4 bases and J 8 bases, with 6 bases left between them. The V gene's germline CDR1 is SGHDN and CDR2 FVKESK. The CDR3 DNA reads as TGTGCCAGCAGCCTCCGGTATTCACCCCTCCACTTT. It translates to CASSLRYSPLHF.

Many counts were recorded for this clonotype. This rearrangement joins TRBV5-1 to TRBJ1-1, with D unresolved. CDR1 is SGHRS, CDR2 YFSETQ, per germline. The CDR3 contains 14 residues. The V end lost 0 bases, the J end lost 3 bases, and 9 bases lay between the germline ends. The CDR3 DNA is TGCGCCAGCAGCTTGGGGGCAGATTACACTGAAGCTTTCTTT. Amino acid sequence: CASSLGADYTEAFF.

This clonotype was recorded at least ten times. The rearrangement joins TRBV18 to TRBJ2-1; 9 nucleotides align to TRBD2. The CDR3 covers 15 residues. After removal of 6 bases from V and 6 bases from J, the junction contained 9 bases not matched to a gene. The germline CDR1 and CDR2 sequences are KGHSH and LQKENI. CDR3: CASSPIAGVGNEQFF. The CDR3 nucleotides read TGTGCCAGCTCGCCTATAGCGGGAGTGGGCAATGAGCAGTTCTTC.

This clonotype was recorded at least ten times. This chain uses TRBV7-2 with TRBJ2-7; the D gene is possibly TRBD1 (5 bases). V lost 5 bases and J lost 2, with 19 bases in between. CDR1 and CDR2 from the germline V gene are SGHTA and FQGNSA. The CDR3 covers 16 residues. CDR3 region: CASSQVLPDTAYEQYF. CDR3 nucleotide sequence: TGTGCCAGCAGCCAGGTGCTACCGGACACGGCCTACGAGCAGTACTTC.

This clonotype has more than one count but fewer than ten. This chain joins TRBV9 and TRBJ2-1, with TRBD2 identical over 12 bases. The CDR3 runs 16 residues. J lost 10 bases, V lost 0 bases, and 8 bases had no gene match. In germline, CDR1 is SGDLS, CDR2 YYNGEE. The CDR3 is CASSVGASGGAWEQFF. The CDR3 DNA reads TGTGCCAGCAGCGTAGGCGCTAGCGGGGGGGCATGGGAGCAGTTCTTC. Looking up the rest from reference TRBV9 and TRBJ2-1 gives the full variable domain: DSGVTQTPKHLITATGQRVTLRCSPRSGDLSVYWYQQSLDQGLQFLIQYYNGEERAKGNILERFSAQQFPDLHSELNLSSLELGDSALYFCASSVGASGGAWEQFFGPGTRLTVL.

This clonotype appeared many times. The CDR3 DNA sequence: TGTGCCAGCAGTGAAACCACTTTCCAACGGCCCGAGCAGTACTTC. This gives the protein CASSETTFQRPEQYF. The chain recombines TRBV2 with TRBJ2-7, with no clear D. The CDR3 spans 15 residues. Trimming took 2 bases from V and 6 from J, leaving 17 bases between them. Germline V lookup: CDR1 SNHLY, CDR2 FYNNEI.

This clonotype was seen a handful of times. V is TRBV20-1 and J is TRBJ2-5, with D perhaps assigned TRBD1 or TRBD2 (5 bases each). This CDR3 spans 13 amino acids. The germline gives CDR1 DFQATT, CDR2 SNEGSKA (reference sequence). Trimming removed 5 bases at V and 5 bases at J, with 15 bases between. CDR3 sequence reads: CSAQLSWGETQYF. DNA of the CDR3: TGCAGTGCTCAGCTATCCTGGGGGGAGACCCAGTACTTC.

In this sample, this clonotype turned up a few times. A read error is possible here, since a much larger clone lies one base away. V is TRBV12-3 or TRBV12-4 and J is TRBJ2-7; D is perhaps TRBD1 or TRBD2 (5 bases each). V lost 6 bases and J lost 3, with 24 bases in between. The CDR3 is 17 residues long. Here the CDR3 reads CASSTWVNRDGYYEQYF. The CDR3 DNA sequence: TGTGCCAGCAGCACATGGGTGAACCGGGACGGGTACTACGAGCAGTACTTC.

This clonotype was detected only once. The junction and the germline gene differ at one end; a read error may be behind it. The V call is TRBV5-1, the J call TRBJ1-1; possible D gene TRBD1, 6 bases. From germline, CDR1 is SGHRS and CDR2 YFSETQ. This CDR3 has 16 amino acids. In DNA form, the CDR3 reads TGCGCCAGCAGCTCCACAGGGACACGATTGGCCACTGAAGCGTTCTTT. Translation gives CASSSTGTRLATEAFF. The whole variable domain, filled in from reference TRBV5-1 and TRBJ1-1, reads KAGVTQTPRYLIKTRGQQVTLSCSPISGHRSVSWYQQTPGQGLQFLFEYFSETQRNKGNFPGRFSGRQFSNSRSEMNVSTLELGDSALYLCASSSTGTRLATEAFFGQGTRLTVV.

The sample holds many counts of this clonotype. The chain couples TRBV15 to TRBJ2-3, with D perhaps matching TRBD2 (5 bases). Germline CDR1 and CDR2: LNHNV and YYDKDF (reference sequence). Between the trimmed V and J ends, which lost 1 base and 0 bases, there was a span of 8 bases. The CDR3 sequence is 15 residues long. CDR3 nucleotides: TGTGCCACCAGCAGAGTCGGCGGGAGCACAGATACGCAGTATTTT. It encodes CATSRVGGSTDTQYF.

The chain joins TRBV11-2 to TRBJ2-2; TRBD2 matches at 9 bases. After removal of 5 bases from V and 1 base from J, the junction contained 8 bases not matched to a gene. The CDR3 length is 17 residues. Germline assignment: CDR1 SGHAT and CDR2 FQNNGV. CDR3 DNA: TGTGCCAGCAGCCAATCTTTAGCGGGGGTGAACACCGGGGAGCTGTTTTTT. This translates into CASSQSLAGVNTGELFF. Complete variable domain (other parts from reference TRBV11-2 and TRBJ2-2): EAGVAQSPRYKIIEKRQSVAFWCNPISGHATLYWYQQILGQGPKLLIQFQNNGVVDDSQLPKDRFSAERLKGVDSTLKIQPAKLEDSAVYLCASSQSLAGVNTGELFFGEGSRLTVL.

This clonotype was detected many times. V is TRBV12-3 or TRBV12-4 and J is TRBJ1-4; 8 nucleotides line up with TRBD1. The CDR3 is made up of 14 amino acids. V lost 6 bases to trimming and J lost 3 bases; unmatched junction nucleotides: 3. The CDR3 loop is CASSETGANEKLFF. The CDR3 DNA reads TGTGCCAGCAGCGAGACAGGGGCTAATGAAAAACTGTTTTTT.

This clonotype was detected many times. The V gene is TRBV10-3, the J gene TRBJ2-7; the match to TRBD2 covers 8 bases. Germline V gene sequence: CDR1 ENHRY, CDR2 SYGVKD. The CDR3 is 14 residues long. V dropped 6 bases and J dropped 7; count of bases not matched to a gene: 11. The CDR3 sequence: CAIRGVAGTGEQYF. The CDR3 coding sequence is TGTGCCATCAGGGGGGTAGCGGGAACAGGGGAGCAGTACTTC.